Listed below are T cell receptor beta chains from one sample, sequenced in a study of blood T cell repertoires in COVID-19. The protocol was immunoSEQ multiplex PCR, while the TCRdb copy is restricted to in-frame clones and leaves out a portion. The data contain more than 85,000 clones, around 76% of them singletons. The sample was peripheral blood. These receptors all come from a man aged 80 or over with acute or convalescent COVID-19. CDR3s include the opening cysteine and the closing phenylalanine or tryptophan. The order of the fields is clone size, V gene, CDR3 protein. Clone size appears in some rows only: once, few, many, or a class for an expanded clone.

>.|TRBV7-6
CASSLFRAGGFGEQYF
>.|TRBV7-2
CASSLSRGLTDTQYF
>.|TRBV19
CASSTQGRETQYF
>.|TRBV14
CASSLTGTSSSPRFYEQYF
>.|TRBV5-4
CASSLGTFTNNSPLHF
>.|TRBV9
CASSVGLSYEQYF
>.|TRBV5-4
CASSTQNTEAFF
>once|TRBV3-1/TRBV3-2
CASSPPGQGGYGYTF
>.|TRBV5-8
CASSSQGGRGTGELFF
>.|TRBV10-2
CASSEWAGAQETQYF
>.|TRBV10-3
CATRGRGGEDTQYF
>.|TRBV28
CASNPTGTNEQFF
>.|TRBV7-2
CASRFGRAYNEQFF
>.|TRBV7-2
CASSLKAGHGELFF
>few|TRBV7-2
CASSPDRVNEQFF
>.|TRBV11-2
CASSPRGTEAFF
>.|TRBV10-3
CAISNTGGRETQYF
>.|TRBV5-4
CASRLDRAYNEQFF
>few|TRBV10-1
CASSESSLPSGNTIYF
>.|TRBV19
CASTPDRGSYGTNEKLFF
>.|TRBV10-3
CATRGAGEYYNEQFF
>.|TRBV5-6
CASSLWAGINQPQHF
>.|TRBV6-4
CASREQGSDTQYF
>.|TRBV12-3/TRBV12-4
CASSLVGGNEQYF
>.|TRBV11-3
CASSLRDRGRGEQFF
>.|TRBV30
CAWTRLAAVEQYF
>.|TRBV5-1
CASSLTGFFTDTQYF
>.|TRBV25-1
CASSEGQGVGGYTF
>.|TRBV6-2/TRBV6-3
CAGSDRVFQPQHF
>.|TRBV5-5
CASSLGSTINQPQHF
>.|TRBV19
CASSLAGGNEQYF
>.|TRBV7-2
CASSFRTGLAFF
>.|TRBV5-1
CASSWGNLAGTDTQYF
>.|TRBV5-1
CASSVGQGDYGYTF
>.|TRBV5-1
CASSSQGTTYNEQFF
>.|TRBV19
CASSRDAFTSGGYNEQFF
>.|TRBV4-3
CASSQGSSGNNEQFF
>.|TRBV27
CASSIQLRTPTYEQYF
>.|TRBV5-1
CASSSGQGSGTGELFF
>.|TRBV19
CASSISGTGVYEQYF
>.|TRBV28
CASSSPRGALYQETQYF